A single sample gave rise to the 22 T cell receptor beta chains below, sequenced in a study of shared clonotypes between healthy human individuals. The table came from immunoSEQ multiplex PCR; TCRdb's copy has only in-frame clones and leaves some out. The sample carries about 680,000 clones, under 95% recorded once. Naivety among CD8 cells was defined by CD45RO negativity and positive CCR7 selection, thereby excluding terminally differentiated effector memory CD45RA+ cells. The sequencing input was naive CD8+ T cells sorted from blood. The origin of the receptors is a young man in good health.

This chain connects TRBV5-1 to TRBJ2-3; D possibly matches TRBD1 or TRBD2 (5 bases each). Trimming stripped 0 bases from V and 3 bases from J, with 8 bases between. CDR1 is SGHRS, CDR2 YFSETQ, per germline. The CDR3 totals 14 residues. The CDR3 nucleotides read TGCGCCAGCAGCTTGGGAGGGGAGACAGATACGCAGTATTTT. Translated: CASSLGGETDTQYF.

V and J are TRBV13 and TRBJ1-2; D call uncertain. Looked up from germline, CDR1 is PRHDT and CDR2 is FYEKMQ (reference sequence). The CDR3 has 13 amino acids. Trimming shortened V by 5 bases and J by 6 bases, and 13 bases separated the two germline ends. DNA of the CDR3: TGTGCCAGCAGCCGGGTGGCGGGCGATGGCTACACCTTC. Translation: CASSRVAGDGYTF.

The count of this clone is one. The rearrangement uses TRBV5-1 and TRBJ2-1, with D unclear. There are 12 residues in the CDR3. In germline, CDR1 is SGHRS, CDR2 YFSETQ. The V end lost 5 bases, the J end lost 8 bases, and 11 bases lay between the germline ends. This CDR3 is CASSSDFYEQFF. The CDR3 DNA reads as TGCGCCAGCAGTTCCGACTTTTATGAGCAGTTCTTC.

The CDR3 loop reads CASSQDPRIRDSSRNEQFF. CDR3 sequence (DNA): TGTGCCAGCAGCCAAGATCCAAGGATAAGGGACAGCTCCCGGAATGAGCAGTTCTTC. This chain joins TRBV14 and TRBJ2-1; 7 bases line up with TRBD1. The germline CDR1 and CDR2 sequences are SGHDN and FVKESK. The CDR3 spans 19 residues. V shed 0 bases, J shed 7 bases, and the junction held 18 bases outside the gene matches.

The sample holds one count of this clone. CDR3: CASRMGLAGSYEQYF. The CDR3 DNA reads TGTGCCAGCAGAATGGGACTAGCGGGATCCTACGAGCAGTACTTC. This sequence joins TRBV5-4 and TRBJ2-7; 13 bases are a match to TRBD2. J gave up 1 base and V 5 bases, and 3 bases lay outside the gene matches. From germline, CDR1 is SGHNT and CDR2 YYREEE (reference sequence). This CDR3 region has 15 residues.

The V and J genes are TRBV27 and TRBJ2-5, with a possible D match to TRBD1 (5 bases). The CDR3 covers 16 residues. V shed 4 bases and J shed 3 bases, with 18 bases lying between them. CDR1 MNHEY and CDR2 SMNVEV come from the germline V gene (reference sequence). The CDR3 sequence: CASSSLLYRSEETQYF. For the CDR3, the DNA is TGTGCCAGCAGTTCCCTCCTGTACAGGTCTGAAGAGACCCAGTACTTC.

This chain connects TRBV5-4 to TRBJ2-1; TRBD1 matches 7 bases. With V trimmed by 7 bases and J by 4 bases, 11 bases remained unmatched. The germline V gene has CDR1 SGHNT and CDR2 YYREEE (reference sequence). The CDR3 consists of 15 residues. CDR3 nucleotides: TGTGCCAGCTTCCCCGGGACAGAGGCGTACAATGAGCAGTTCTTC. The encoded protein is CASFPGTEAYNEQFF.

J is TRBJ2-1 and V is TRBV15; TRBD2 aligns across 9 bases. V lost 10 bases to trimming and J lost 2 bases; unmatched junction nucleotides: 6. The germline V gene encodes CDR1 LNHNV and CDR2 YYDKDF (reference sequence). This CDR3 spans 14 amino acids. The CDR3 DNA reads TGTGCCAGTATGATAGCGGGGGCCTACAATGAGCAGTTCTTC. Translated, it gives CASMIAGAYNEQFF. The whole variable domain, filled in from reference TRBV15 and TRBJ2-1, reads DAMVIQNPRYQVTQFGKPVTLSCSQTLNHNVMYWYQQKSSQAPKLLFHYYDKDFNNEADTPDNFQSRRPNTSFCFLDIRSPGLGDTAMYLCASMIAGAYNEQFFGPGTRLTVL.

The CDR3 region has the DNA TGTGCCAGCAGTCCGTCGGGTGGCACAGATACGCAGTATTTT. This gives the protein CASSPSGGTDTQYF. The gene calls are TRBV7-3 and TRBJ2-3; D is ambiguous. V lost 6 bases and J lost 1, with 11 bases in between. The CDR3 totals 14 residues. CDR1 and CDR2 (germline): SGHTA, FQGTGA. Full variable domain (outside the CDR3, taken from reference TRBV7-3 and TRBJ2-3): GAGVSQTPSNKVTEKGKYVELRCDPISGHTALYWYRQSLGQGPEFLIYFQGTGAADDSGLPNDRFFAVRPEGSVSTLKIQRTERGDSAVYLCASSPSGGTDTQYFGPGTRLTVL.

CDR3 in amino acids: CASSSRGTGFSEKLFF. The CDR3 DNA is TGTGCCAGCAGTTCCCGGGGGACAGGGTTCTCAGAAAAACTGTTTTTT. The V call is TRBV27, the J call TRBJ1-4; 9 positions agree with TRBD1. V lost 4 bases to trimming and J lost 8 bases; unmatched junction nucleotides: 11. Germline V gene lookup returns CDR1 MNHEY and CDR2 SMNVEV (reference sequence). The CDR3 runs to 16 residues.

V gene TRBV9 combines with J gene TRBJ1-3, with D uncertain. The CDR3 is 17 residues long. Trimming shortened V by 6 bases and J by 0 bases, and 19 bases separated the two germline ends. Germline V gene lookup returns CDR1 SGDLS and CDR2 YYNGEE. The CDR3 sequence is CASTWWESGASGNTIYF. The CDR3 DNA follows: TGTGCCAGCACCTGGTGGGAGTCAGGTGCCTCTGGAAACACCATATATTTT.

V usage is TRBV27 and J usage is TRBJ2-5; tentatively, D is TRBD2 (6 bases). V was pared by 5 bases and J by 2 bases, with 18 bases between. CDR3 length: 16 amino acids. Germline CDR1 reads MNHEY; CDR2 reads SMNVEV (reference sequence). CDR3 sequence reads: CASSLTSAGRQETQYF. The CDR3 DNA sequence: TGTGCCAGCAGTCTCACCTCAGCGGGCAGACAAGAGACCCAGTACTTC.

The chain couples TRBV6-5 to TRBJ2-1, with D possibly being TRBD2 (5 bases). This CDR3 contains 14 residues. V was cut by 6 bases and J by 10 bases, with 19 bases left in between. Germline CDR1 MNHEY, CDR2 SVGAGI. CDR3 in amino acids: CASSPREAAVEQFF. CDR3 DNA: TGTGCCAGCAGCCCGCGAGAAGCGGCGGTGGAGCAGTTCTTC.

CDR3 loop: CASSPPSGTGEDTQYF. The CDR3 bases are TGTGCCAGCAGCCCACCCTCCGGGACAGGGGAAGATACGCAGTATTTT. This chain joins TRBV7-8 and TRBJ2-3; 10 bases are shared with TRBD1. Germline lookup yields CDR1 SGHVS and CDR2 FQNEAQ. The V gene end was trimmed by 5 bases and the J gene end by 5 bases; junction bases not matched to a gene: 10. This CDR3 region has 16 residues.

This chain links TRBV7-9 with TRBJ1-3, with D maybe TRBD1 (6 bases). CDR3 length: 15 residues. V was shortened by 3 bases and J by 4 bases, with 13 bases between the two germline ends. CDR1 and CDR2 (germline): SEHNR, FQNEAQ (reference sequence). In nucleotides, the CDR3 is TGTGCCAGCAGCTTTAGTGGGGGGCGAGGAAACACCATATATTTT. Translating it yields CASSFSGGRGNTIYF.

The rearrangement links TRBV7-4 to TRBJ2-7, with TRBD1 matching 9 bases. CDR3 length: 15 amino acids. Losses at the gene ends were 10 bases for V and 1 base for J; bases not matched to a gene: 11. The germline CDR1 and CDR2 sequences are SGHVT and SQSDAQ. CDR3 sequence: CANEEPGTGSYEQYF. In DNA form, the CDR3 reads TGTGCCAACGAAGAACCCGGGACAGGGTCCTACGAGCAGTACTTC.

The chain has TRBV28 and TRBJ2-7, with D perhaps being TRBD1 or TRBD2 (5 bases each). The germline gives CDR1 MDHEN, CDR2 SYDVKM. The CDR3 contains 17 residues. V was pared by 5 bases and J by 2 bases, with 22 bases between. The CDR3: CASSPLDGTVNPYEQYF. CDR3 coding DNA: TGTGCCAGCAGTCCACTCGACGGGACGGTGAACCCCTACGAGCAGTACTTC. The whole variable domain, remainder taken from reference TRBV28 and TRBJ2-7, is DVKVTQSSRYLVKRTGEKVFLECVQDMDHENMFWYRQDPGLGLRLIYFSYDVKMKEKGDIPEGYSVSREKKERFSLILESASTNQTSMYLCASSPLDGTVNPYEQYFGPGTRLTVT.

The table lists this clone with a few counts. This chain joins TRBV2 and TRBJ2-1, with D possibly TRBD2 on 6 matching bases. Trimming pared 1 base from V and 1 base from J, leaving 11 bases between. The CDR3 is 16 amino acids. Looked up from germline, CDR1 is SNHLY and CDR2 is FYNNEI. The CDR3 region is CASSEEEGPSYNEQFF. The CDR3 DNA reads TGTGCCAGCAGTGAAGAGGAGGGTCCTTCCTACAATGAGCAGTTCTTC.

The rearrangement links TRBV9 to TRBJ1-5, with no clear D. Between the trimmed V and J ends, which lost 0 bases and 3 bases, there was a span of 10 bases. Germline V lookup: CDR1 SGDLS, CDR2 YYNGEE. CDR3 size: 15 residues. The CDR3 DNA follows: TGTGCCAGCAGCGTAGTTTCAGGTTCCAATCAGCCCCAGCATTTT. Protein: CASSVVSGSNQPQHF.

The J gene is TRBJ2-5, the V gene TRBV6-1, with D unresolved. The germline gives CDR1 MNHNS, CDR2 SASEGT. V was pared by 2 bases and J by 4 bases, with 11 bases between. There are 14 residues in the CDR3. The CDR3 nucleotides are TGTGCCAGCAGTGAATATCAGGAACTAGAGACCCAGTACTTC. This sequence encodes CASSEYQELETQYF.

The CDR3: CASIFSLERQVIETQYF. The CDR3 region has the DNA TGTGCCAGCATATTCTCGCTAGAGAGACAGGTCATCGAGACCCAGTACTTC. The V and J genes are TRBV27 and TRBJ2-5; perhaps TRBD1 as D (6 bases). The CDR3 sequence is 17 residues long. V lost 7 bases, J lost 5 bases, and 26 bases lay in between. The germline CDR1 and CDR2 sequences are MNHEY and SMNVEV (reference sequence).

V is TRBV7-8 and J is TRBJ1-3; D gene ambiguous. This CDR3 region has 17 residues. CDR1 and CDR2 from the germline V gene are SGHVS and FQNEAQ. V was shortened by 1 base and J by 2 bases, with 15 bases between the two germline ends. CDR3 sequence: CASSLVVEGTPGNTIYF. In DNA, the CDR3 is TGTGCCAGCAGCTTAGTGGTAGAAGGAACCCCTGGAAACACCATATATTTT.